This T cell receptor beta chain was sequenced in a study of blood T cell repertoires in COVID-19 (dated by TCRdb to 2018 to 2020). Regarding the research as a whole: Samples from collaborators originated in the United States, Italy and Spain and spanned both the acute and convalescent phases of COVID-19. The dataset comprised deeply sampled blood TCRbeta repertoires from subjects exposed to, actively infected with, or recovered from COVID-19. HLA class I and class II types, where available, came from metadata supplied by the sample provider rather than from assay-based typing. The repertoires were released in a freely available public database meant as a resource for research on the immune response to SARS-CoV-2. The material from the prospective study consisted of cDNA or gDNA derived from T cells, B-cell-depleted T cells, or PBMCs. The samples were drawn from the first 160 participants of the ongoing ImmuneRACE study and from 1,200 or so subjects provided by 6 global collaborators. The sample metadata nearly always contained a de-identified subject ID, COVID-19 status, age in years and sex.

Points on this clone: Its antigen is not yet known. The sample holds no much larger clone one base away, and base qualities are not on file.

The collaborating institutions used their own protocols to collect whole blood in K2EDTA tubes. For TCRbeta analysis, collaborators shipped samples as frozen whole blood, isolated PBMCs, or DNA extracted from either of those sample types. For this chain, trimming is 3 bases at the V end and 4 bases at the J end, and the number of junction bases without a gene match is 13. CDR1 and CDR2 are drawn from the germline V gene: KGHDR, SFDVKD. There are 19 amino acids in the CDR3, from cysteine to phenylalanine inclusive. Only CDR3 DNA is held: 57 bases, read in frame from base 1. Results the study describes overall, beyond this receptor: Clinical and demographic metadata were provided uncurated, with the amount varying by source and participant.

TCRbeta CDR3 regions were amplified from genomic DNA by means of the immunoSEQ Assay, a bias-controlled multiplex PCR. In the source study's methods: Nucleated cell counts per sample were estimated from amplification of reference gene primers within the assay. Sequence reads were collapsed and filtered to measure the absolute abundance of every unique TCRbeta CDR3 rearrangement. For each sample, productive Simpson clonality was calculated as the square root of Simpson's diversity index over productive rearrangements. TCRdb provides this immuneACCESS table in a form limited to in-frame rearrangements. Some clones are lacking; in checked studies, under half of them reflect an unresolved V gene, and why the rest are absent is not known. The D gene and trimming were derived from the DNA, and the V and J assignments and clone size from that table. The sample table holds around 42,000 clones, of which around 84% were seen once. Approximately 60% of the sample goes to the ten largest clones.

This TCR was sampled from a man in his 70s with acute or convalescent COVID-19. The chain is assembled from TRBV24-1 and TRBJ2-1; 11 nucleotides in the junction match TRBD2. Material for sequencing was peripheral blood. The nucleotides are TGTGCCACCAGTGATGGGGCGGTAGCGGGAGGGGCTATTTACAATGAGCAGTTCTTC. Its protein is CATSDGAVAGGAIYNEQFF.